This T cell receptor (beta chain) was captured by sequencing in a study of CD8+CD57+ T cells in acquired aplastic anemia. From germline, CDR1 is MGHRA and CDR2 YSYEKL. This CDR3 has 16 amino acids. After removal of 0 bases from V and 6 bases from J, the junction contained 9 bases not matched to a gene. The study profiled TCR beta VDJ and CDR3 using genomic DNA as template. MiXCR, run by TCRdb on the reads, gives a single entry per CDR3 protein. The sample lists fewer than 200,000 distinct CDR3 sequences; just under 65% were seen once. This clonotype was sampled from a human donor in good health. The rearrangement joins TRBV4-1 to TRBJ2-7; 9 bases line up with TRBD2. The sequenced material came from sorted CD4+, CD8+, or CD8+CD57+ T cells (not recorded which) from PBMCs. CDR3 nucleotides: TGCGCCAGCAGCCAAGATAGAGCGGGGGGACCCATCGAGCAGTACTTC. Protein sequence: CASSQDRAGGPIEQYF.